This TCR beta chain stems from a study of blood T cell repertoires in COVID-19. Study-wide context: Researchers got acute and convalescent COVID-19 samples from the United States, Italy and Spain. In each case, the material was cDNA or gDNA derived from T cells, B-cell-depleted T cells, or PBMCs.

Per the original methods: Amplification of reference gene primers was used by the study to estimate nucleated cell counts. TCRdb keeps only in-frame clones here, not all; method: immunoSEQ multiplex PCR. That table is the source of V, J and clone size, and D and trimming were worked out from the DNA. Of 71,000 or so clones in the sample, 86% are singletons; the top ten hold approximately 17%. Specimen: peripheral blood. This receptor was obtained from a man older than 75 in a cohort sampled during active COVID-19.

The CDR3 loop is CASSQELAGGRDTQYF. CDR3 sequence (DNA): TGTGCCAGCAGCCAAGAACTAGCGGGGGGGCGAGATACGCAGTATTTT. This chain joins TRBV4-2 and TRBJ2-3; TRBD2 agrees at 13 bases. V was clipped by 0 bases and J by 5 bases; unmatched bases: 2. Germline V gene data show CDR1 as LGHNA and CDR2 as YNFKEQ. The CDR3 is 16 residues long.